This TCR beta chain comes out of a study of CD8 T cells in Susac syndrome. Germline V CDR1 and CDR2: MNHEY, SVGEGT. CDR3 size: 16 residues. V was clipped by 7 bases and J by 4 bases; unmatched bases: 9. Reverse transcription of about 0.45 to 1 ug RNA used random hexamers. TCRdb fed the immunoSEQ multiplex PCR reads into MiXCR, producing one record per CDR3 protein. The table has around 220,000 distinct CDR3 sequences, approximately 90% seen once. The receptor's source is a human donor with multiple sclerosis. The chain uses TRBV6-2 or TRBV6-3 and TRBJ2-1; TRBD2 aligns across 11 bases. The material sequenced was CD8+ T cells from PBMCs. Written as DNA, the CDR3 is TGTGCCAGCACATCGTTGACTAGCGGGGTTTACAATGAGCAGTTCTTC. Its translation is CASTSLTSGVYNEQFF.